The 24 T cell receptor beta chains listed next were all sequenced from one sample in a study of cytomegalovirus exposure and HLA in healthy donors. PCR amplification relied on 60 Vbeta primers (plus 13 Jbeta primers). The assay was immunoSEQ multiplex PCR, and TCRdb's table has in-frame clones only and misses some. The sample has about 200,000 clones, around 83% seen once; the top ten hold about 1.4%. Sequenced input: PBMCs. These receptors were collected from a girl under 18 in good health and CMV-seronegative.

V and J are TRBV6-6 and TRBJ2-1, with 8 bases that match TRBD1. This CDR3 is built from 15 residues. Trimming removed 5 bases from V and 3 bases from J; junction bases left unmatched: 6. CDR1 and CDR2 from the germline V gene are MNHNY and SVGAGI (reference sequence). CDR3 in amino acids: CASSPPGQDYNEQFF. CDR3 nucleotide sequence: TGTGCCAGCAGTCCGCCGGGACAGGACTACAATGAGCAGTTCTTC.

DNA of the CDR3: TGTGCCAGCAGCACAAGACAGGGCGCCCTTTTTAACTATGGCTACACCTTC. Its protein is CASSTRQGALFNYGYTF. J is TRBJ1-2 and V is TRBV9, with 7 bases matching TRBD1. Unmatched junction bases numbered 13, after V lost 4 bases and J lost 1 base. CDR3 length equals 17 residues. CDR1 SGDLS and CDR2 YYNGEE come from the germline V gene.

This clone has only a few counts. The chain carries TRBV18 and TRBJ1-6; 7 bases are a match to TRBD1. In germline, CDR1 is KGHSH, CDR2 LQKENI. J lost 9 bases, V lost 2 bases, and 10 bases had no gene match. The CDR3 contains 16 residues. DNA of the CDR3: TGTGCCAGCTCACCAGGGACAGTCATCGTCGGTTCACCCCTCCACTTT. Its protein product is CASSPGTVIVGSPLHF.

The rearrangement uses TRBV7-8 and TRBJ2-1; D is possibly TRBD1 (5 bases). The germline V and J ends were trimmed by 5 bases and 6 bases, with 11 bases remaining between them. Germline V gene data show CDR1 as SGHVS and CDR2 as FQNEAQ. CDR3 length: 13 residues. The CDR3 coding sequence is TGTGCCAGCAGCCAAAAGGGGCCCAATGAGCAGTTCTTC. It specifies CASSQKGPNEQFF.

The J gene is TRBJ1-4, the V gene TRBV27; D ambiguous. Germline values: CDR1 MNHEY, CDR2 SMNVEV (reference sequence). CDR3 size: 14 residues. The V end lost 6 bases, the J end lost 0 bases, and 8 bases lay between the germline ends. The CDR3 region has the DNA TGTGCCAGCAGCCCGATAGCAACTAATGAAAAACTGTTTTTT. Protein product: CASSPIATNEKLFF.

The chain combines TRBV10-3 with TRBJ2-1; D possibly corresponds to TRBD2 (5 bases). Between the trimmed V and J ends, which lost 2 bases and 2 bases, there was a span of 10 bases. The CDR3 spans 15 residues. Germline CDR1 reads ENHRY; CDR2 reads SYGVKD. CDR3 sequence: CAISERTSPYNEQFF. The DNA of the CDR3 is TGTGCCATCAGTGAGAGGACTTCTCCCTACAATGAGCAGTTCTTC.

This clone was detected once. This chain connects TRBV19 to TRBJ1-5, with a tentative D call TRBD1 (5 bases). The V gene lost 5 bases and the J gene lost 3 bases, with 14 bases spanning the gap. The germline V gene has CDR1 LNHDA and CDR2 SQIVND (reference sequence). The CDR3 covers 15 residues. The CDR3 coding sequence is TGTGCCAGTAGTTTCTCCGGGACTCCCAATCAGCCCCAGCATTTT. This sequence encodes CASSFSGTPNQPQHF.

The chain is built from TRBV28 and TRBJ2-2, with D perhaps matching TRBD2 (5 bases). This CDR3 contains 13 residues. Trimming shortened V by 3 bases and J by 6 bases, and 8 bases separated the two germline ends. The germline V gene has CDR1 MDHEN and CDR2 SYDVKM. CDR3 amino acids: CASSLRVPGELFF. CDR3 DNA sequence: TGTGCCAGCAGTTTGAGGGTTCCCGGGGAGCTGTTTTTT.

This clone was recorded once. The chain is built from TRBV18 and TRBJ2-5, with TRBD2 as a possible D gene (5 bases). Looked up from germline, CDR1 is KGHSH and CDR2 is LQKENI. Trimming shortened V by 2 bases and J by 0 bases, and 7 bases separated the two germline ends. The CDR3 totals 14 residues. The CDR3 nucleotides are TGTGCCAGCTCACCAGCGGGCTACCAAGAGACCCAGTACTTC. Translation: CASSPAGYQETQYF.

This clone was seen once. The V call is TRBV7-2, the J call TRBJ2-1, with 8 positions matching TRBD1. From germline, CDR1 is SGHTA and CDR2 FQGNSA. The CDR3 spans 16 residues. Losses at the gene ends were 6 bases for V and 3 bases for J; bases not matched to a gene: 10. The CDR3 DNA follows: TGTGCCAGCAGGGTCAGGGGGCGAACTAACTACAATGAGCAGTTCTTC. It yields the protein CASRVRGRTNYNEQFF.

The chain has TRBV29-1 and TRBJ2-1; 9 bases align to TRBD1. V was clipped by 8 bases and J by 4 bases; unmatched bases: 6. CDR3 size: 13 residues. The germline CDR1 and CDR2 sequences are SQVTM and ANQGSEA. CDR3 DNA sequence: TGCAGCCCGACAGGGGGAAAGTACAATGAGCAGTTCTTC. This translates into CSPTGGKYNEQFF.

This clone appeared a single time. The chain uses TRBV4-3 and TRBJ1-1; 8 nucleotides agree with TRBD1. V was pared by 0 bases and J by 10 bases, with 13 bases of the junction left unmatched. This CDR3 is built from 16 residues. CDR1 is LGHNA and CDR2 is YSLEER in the germline V gene. In nucleotides, the CDR3 is TGCGCCAGCAGCCAAGAGGCCGGGCCAGGGGGCGAAACAGCTTTCTTT. It encodes CASSQEAGPGGETAFF.

This clone has only a few counts. The chain combines TRBV6-1 with TRBJ1-4, with a tentative D call TRBD1 (5 bases). From germline, CDR1 is MNHNS and CDR2 SASEGT. The CDR3 is made up of 16 amino acids. Trimming stripped 2 bases from V and 1 base from J, with 11 bases between. The CDR3 DNA follows: TGTGCCAGCAGTGAAAGTGACAGACGAACTAATGAAAAACTGTTTTTT. Translation gives CASSESDRRTNEKLFF.

For this clone: Sequence at one end of the junction differs from germline and may be a read error. The CDR3 sequence: CASSPPSGRALKTEAFF. Written as DNA, the CDR3 is TGTGCCAGCTCACCCCCCTCAGGCAGGGCCTTGAAGACTGAAGCTTTCTTT. The chain employs TRBV18 and TRBJ1-1, with D tentatively TRBD1 (5 bases). CDR1 is KGHSH, CDR2 LQKENI, per germline. The CDR3 is made up of 17 amino acids.

This chain connects TRBV2 to TRBJ2-3; 13 bases map to TRBD2. The CDR3 extends over 19 amino acids. Germline loops: CDR1 SNHLY, CDR2 FYNNEI. V gave up 4 bases and J gave up 0 bases; unmatched junction bases: 10. The CDR3 region has the DNA TGTGCCAGCAGTGGTTTTTGGACTAGCGGGAGCTGGAGCACAGATACGCAGTATTTT. This codes for CASSGFWTSGSWSTDTQYF.

The chain couples TRBV23-1 to TRBJ1-4, with 7 bases that match TRBD1. TRBV23-1 is treated as an ORF (open reading frame) with a function not yet certain. The CDR3 loop spans 14 amino acids. With 8 bases clipped from V and 7 bases from J, the junction kept 10 bases outside the gene matches. The CDR3 protein is CASRQGVCREKLFF. CDR3 DNA sequence: TGCGCCAGCCGACAGGGAGTATGTCGTGAAAAACTGTTTTTT.

The chain has TRBV4-3 and TRBJ1-4; D uncertain. V was pared by 3 bases and J by 0 bases, with 11 bases between. CDR1 and CDR2 (germline): LGHNA, YSLEER. The CDR3 totals 16 residues. For the CDR3, the DNA is TGCGCCAGCAGCCACCTTCGGGAAGCAACTAATGAAAAACTGTTTTTT. Amino acids: CASSHLREATNEKLFF.

The chain combines TRBV5-8 with TRBJ1-1, with a tentative D call TRBD1 (6 bases). Trimming took off 1 base at V and 3 bases at J, with 13 bases between the two ends. CDR1 is SGHTS, CDR2 YDEGEE, per germline. The CDR3 spans 15 residues. The CDR3 is CASSLSTGLDTEAFF. DNA of the CDR3: TGTGCCAGCAGCTTGTCTACAGGGTTGGACACTGAAGCTTTCTTT.

The chain recombines TRBV9 with TRBJ1-1; no reliable D call. The CDR3 is 13 residues long. Germline CDR1 SGDLS, CDR2 YYNGEE. With 0 bases removed from V and 4 bases from J, the gap between germline ends came to 7 bases. CDR3 sequence: CASSVVLSTEAFF. The CDR3 nucleotides are TGTGCCAGCAGCGTAGTACTATCCACTGAAGCTTTCTTT.

This chain uses TRBV2 with TRBJ1-5; maybe TRBD1 (6 bases). CDR1 is SNHLY, CDR2 FYNNEI, per germline. V gave up 5 bases and J gave up 3 bases, with 11 bases separating them. The CDR3 length is 14 residues. The CDR3 sequence: CASSLTGNNQPQHF. The CDR3 nucleotides are TGTGCCAGCAGTCTTACAGGGAACAATCAGCCCCAGCATTTT.

The chain joins TRBV19 to TRBJ2-7, with 10 bases that match TRBD1. This CDR3 has 13 residues. V gave up 8 bases and J gave up 3 bases; unmatched junction bases: 4. CDR1 and CDR2 (germline): LNHDA, SQIVND (reference sequence). CDR3 sequence (DNA): TGTGCCAGTCCCGGGACAGGGGACTACGAGCAGTACTTC. Amino acids: CASPGTGDYEQYF.

This chain uses TRBV18 with TRBJ2-3; D gene unclear. V lost 6 bases, J lost 6 bases, and 22 bases lay in between. This CDR3 has 16 amino acids. Germline CDR1 and CDR2: KGHSH and LQKENI. The CDR3 sequence: CASSPNVVIAGDTQYF. For the CDR3, the DNA is TGTGCCAGCTCCCCGAACGTTGTGATAGCTGGTGATACGCAGTATTTT.

The V gene is TRBV7-9, the J gene TRBJ2-7; D is ambiguous. Germline assignment: CDR1 SEHNR and CDR2 FQNEAQ (reference sequence). V was trimmed by 2 bases and J by 2 bases, leaving 13 bases between them. The CDR3 is 15 amino acids. As DNA, the CDR3 is TGTGCCAGCAGCTTAATCGTGTCCTTAACCTACGAGCAGTACTTC. This gives the protein CASSLIVSLTYEQYF.

This sequence joins TRBV5-4 and TRBJ1-2, with D maybe TRBD1 (6 bases). V shed 0 bases and J shed 6 bases, with 24 bases lying between them. The CDR3 sequence is 18 residues long. Germline V CDR1 and CDR2: SGHNT, YYREEE (reference sequence). The CDR3 region is CASSLALPRTVNSNGYTF. The DNA of the CDR3 is TGTGCCAGCAGCTTGGCCCTGCCCAGGACAGTGAATAGTAATGGCTACACCTTC.